The 31 T cell receptor beta chains below come from one sample, sequenced in a study of T cell responses to AZD1222 COVID-19 vaccine. Sequencing used immunoSEQ multiplex PCR; TCRdb keeps in-frame clones, though not all of them. Of approximately 190,000 clones detected, approximately 90% appear once; the ten largest clones hold approximately 4%. Here the sequenced sample was peripheral blood, taken 28 days after the second dose of the MenACWY control vaccine. These receptor sequences come from an adult who received the MenACWY meningococcal vaccine as a control.

The rearrangement links TRBV24-1 to TRBJ2-1; no firm D call. This CDR3 comprises 11 residues. The V end lost 9 bases, the J end lost 6 bases, and 8 bases lay between the germline ends. Germline CDR1 reads KGHDR; CDR2 reads SFDVKD. CDR3 loop: CATGPLNEQFF. The DNA of the CDR3 is TGTGCCACCGGACCCCTCAATGAGCAGTTCTTC.

The rearrangement joins TRBV27 to TRBJ2-5; D tentatively reads TRBD1 or TRBD2 (5 bases each). The CDR3 runs to 12 residues. The V gene lost 11 bases and the J gene lost 4 bases, with 14 bases spanning the gap. Per germline, CDR1 MNHEY and CDR2 SMNVEV (reference sequence). The DNA of the CDR3 is TGTGCCCTCCCCGGGGCCGCAGAGACCCAGTACTTC. Its protein product is CALPGAAETQYF.

The chain carries TRBV20-1 and TRBJ1-1; D remains unclear. The CDR3 consists of 13 residues. Looked up from germline, CDR1 is DFQATT and CDR2 is SNEGSKA (reference sequence). V was trimmed by 3 bases and J by 1 base, leaving 9 bases between them. The CDR3 DNA reads as TGCAGTGCTAGTGGGGAAGAGAACACTGAAGCTTTCTTT. Its protein is CSASGEENTEAFF.

V usage is TRBV4-3 and J usage is TRBJ2-2; D might be TRBD1 (7 bases). Trimming pared 1 base from V and 3 bases from J, leaving 18 bases between. The CDR3 loop spans 18 amino acids. CDR1 is LGHNA, CDR2 YSLEER, per germline. The CDR3 DNA reads TGCGCCAGCAGCCAAGGTGACGGAGGGGGCTTGGACACCGGGGAGCTGTTTTTT. This sequence encodes CASSQGDGGGLDTGELFF.

This chain connects TRBV30 to TRBJ1-1, with no clear D. The CDR3 totals 13 residues. The germline CDR1 and CDR2 sequences are GTSNPN and SVGIG (reference sequence). V dropped 3 bases and J dropped 6 bases, with 14 bases sitting between them. For the CDR3, the DNA is TGTGCCTGGAGAAGGGCGATTTTTCCTGAAGCTTTCTTT. Translated, it gives CAWRRAIFPEAFF.

The chain couples TRBV4-1 to TRBJ1-1; D may be TRBD1 (6 bases). CDR3 size: 15 residues. CDR1 and CDR2 (germline): MGHRA, YSYEKL. Trimming took off 3 bases at V and 8 bases at J, with 19 bases between the two ends. The CDR3 coding sequence is TGCGCCAGCAGCCAGGGGTGGGGGGCCCCCTTAGAAGCTTTCTTT. Its translation is CASSQGWGAPLEAFF.

The V call is TRBV11-3, the J call TRBJ2-5, with a possible D match to TRBD2 (6 bases). V was trimmed by 1 base and J by 1 base, leaving 10 bases between them. The CDR3 runs 15 residues. CDR1 and CDR2 (germline): SGHNT, YENEEA. The CDR3 nucleotides read TGTGCCAGCAGCTTAGGCGGGAAACCCCAAGAGACCCAGTACTTC. Translation gives CASSLGGKPQETQYF.

The V call is TRBV11-3, the J call TRBJ1-3; D might be TRBD1 (5 bases). The germline V gene has CDR1 SGHNT and CDR2 YENEEA. The CDR3 is 18 amino acids. V lost 3 bases to trimming and J lost 0 bases, with 18 bases between them. The CDR3 is CASSFVGGRKPSGNTIYF. In nucleotides, the CDR3 is TGTGCCAGCAGCTTCGTCGGGGGACGAAAACCCTCTGGAAACACCATATATTTT.

This chain uses TRBV27 with TRBJ1-1, with D uncertain. The CDR3 extends over 14 amino acids. With 0 bases removed from V and 5 bases from J, the gap between germline ends came to 10 bases. Germline CDR1 reads MNHEY; CDR2 reads SMNVEV (reference sequence). Here the CDR3 reads CASSLSWGYTEAFF. CDR3 coding DNA: TGTGCCAGCAGTTTATCATGGGGTTATACTGAAGCTTTCTTT.

The chain employs TRBV7-2 and TRBJ2-7; 11 bases fit TRBD2. V was pared by 2 bases and J by 2 bases, with 8 bases of the junction left unmatched. CDR1 is SGHTA, CDR2 FQGNSA, per germline. The CDR3 spans 17 residues. The CDR3 region is CASSLRPSGRYTYEQYF. The CDR3 region has the DNA TGTGCCAGCAGCTTAAGGCCTAGCGGGAGGTACACCTACGAGCAGTACTTC.

V is TRBV7-3 and J is TRBJ2-3, with D unclear. This CDR3 region has 17 residues. V was shortened by 5 bases and J by 4 bases, with 22 bases between the two germline ends. Germline-derived CDR1 and CDR2 are SGHTA and FQGTGA. The CDR3 loop is CASSPTGGSLRADTQYF. The CDR3 coding sequence is TGTGCCAGCAGCCCTACGGGCGGATCCCTACGGGCAGATACGCAGTATTTT.

The chain couples TRBV27 to TRBJ1-5, with unresolved D. Trimming removed 7 bases at V and 2 bases at J, with 15 bases between. The CDR3 is made up of 15 amino acids. The germline CDR1 and CDR2 sequences are MNHEY and SMNVEV (reference sequence). DNA for the CDR3: TGTGCCAGCACCGCAGACACATTTGGCAATCAGCCCCAGCATTTT. Translated: CASTADTFGNQPQHF.

The gene calls are TRBV18 and TRBJ2-7, with D possibly TRBD1 on 5 matching bases. V gave up 3 bases and J gave up 5 bases, with 14 bases separating them. Germline V gives CDR1 KGHSH, CDR2 LQKENI. This CDR3 contains 14 residues. CDR3 DNA: TGTGCCAGCTCACCTTCGAGCAGGGCCCACGAGCAGTACTTC. It specifies CASSPSSRAHEQYF.

The chain links TRBV13 to TRBJ2-3, with 7 bases lining up with TRBD2. J gave up 0 bases and V 1 base, and 4 bases lay outside the gene matches. Germline-derived CDR1 and CDR2 are PRHDT and FYEKMQ (reference sequence). This CDR3 region has 16 residues. In nucleotides, the CDR3 is TGTGCCAGCAGCTTAGTGGGAGCGGGAAGCACAGATACGCAGTATTTT. This codes for CASSLVGAGSTDTQYF.

The chain carries TRBV19 and TRBJ2-1; D ambiguous. The ends were cut back, 6 bases at V and 8 bases at J, with 17 bases in the middle. The CDR3 runs to 14 residues. The germline V gene encodes CDR1 LNHDA and CDR2 SQIVND (reference sequence). CDR3 nucleotides: TGTGCCAGTAGCGGAAGAACGAACAAGGATGAGCAGTTCTTC. Translation gives CASSGRTNKDEQFF.

The genes are TRBV24-1 and TRBJ1-5, with D tentatively TRBD1 (5 bases). CDR1 KGHDR and CDR2 SFDVKD come from the germline V gene. V dropped 5 bases and J dropped 3 bases, with 13 bases sitting between them. The CDR3 spans 15 residues. CDR3 bases: TGTGCCACCAGTGCACCGGGACCGAACAATCAGCCCCAGCATTTT. Translating it yields CATSAPGPNNQPQHF.

The rearrangement links TRBV6-5 to TRBJ2-1; 9 bases are a match to TRBD1. V trimming: 10 bases; J trimming: 8 bases; junction bases outside the gene matches: 12. Germline lookup yields CDR1 MNHEY and CDR2 SVGAGI. CDR3 length: 14 amino acids. The CDR3 reads CATAPGQGVDEQFF. The CDR3 DNA reads TGTGCCACAGCCCCGGGACAGGGAGTCGATGAGCAGTTCTTC.

The chain employs TRBV19 and TRBJ2-1; D assignment may be TRBD1 or TRBD2 (5 bases each). The CDR3 is 14 amino acids. CDR1 is LNHDA and CDR2 is SQIVND in the germline V gene (reference sequence). With 9 bases removed from V and 5 bases from J, the gap between germline ends came to 17 bases. Here the CDR3 DNA reads TGTGCCAGCACGACGGGACGGATTAACAATGAGCAGTTCTTC. Its protein product is CASTTGRINNEQFF.

The V and J genes are TRBV30 and TRBJ1-3, with 7 bases identical to TRBD1. This CDR3 region has 14 residues. The ends lost 5 bases at V and 2 bases at J; junction bases unmatched: 6. Germline V gene lookup returns CDR1 GTSNPN and CDR2 SVGIG (reference sequence). The CDR3, as DNA: TGTGCCTGGGGAGCCGGGACAGCTGGAAACACCATATATTTT. It yields the protein CAWGAGTAGNTIYF.

This sequence joins TRBV28 and TRBJ1-5; 9 bases fit TRBD1. There are 15 residues in the CDR3. Per the germline V gene, CDR1 is MDHEN and CDR2 is SYDVKM. V was pared by 4 bases and J by 6 bases, with 7 bases of the junction left unmatched. Here the CDR3 DNA reads TGTGCCAGCAGTTCTAGGACAGGGGAAGGTCAGCCCCAGCATTTT. It translates to CASSSRTGEGQPQHF.

This clone was counted between two and nine times. The chain employs TRBV5-1 and TRBJ1-2; perhaps TRBD1 as D (5 bases). Germline V CDR1 and CDR2: SGHRS, YFSETQ. V dropped 0 bases and J dropped 0 bases, with 9 bases sitting between them. The CDR3 extends over 15 amino acids. The CDR3 reads CASSLGGSANYGYTF. The DNA for the CDR3 is TGCGCCAGCAGCTTGGGGGGCAGCGCTAACTATGGCTACACCTTC.

The chain has TRBV29-1 and TRBJ1-1, with D unresolved. The germline V gene has CDR1 SQVTM and CDR2 ANQGSEA. Deletions cut 4 bases from V and 7 bases from J, with 7 bases between. The CDR3 spans 10 residues. CDR3 residues: CSVGHFEAFF. Written as DNA, the CDR3 is TGCAGCGTTGGCCACTTTGAAGCTTTCTTT.

V usage is TRBV5-5 and J usage is TRBJ1-1; D gene uncertain. Germline loops: CDR1 SGHKS, CDR2 YYEKEE (reference sequence). The CDR3 extends over 14 amino acids. Trimming shortened V by 3 bases and J by 2 bases, and 11 bases separated the two germline ends. The CDR3 loop reads CASSSTTPNTEAFF. Written as DNA, the CDR3 is TGTGCCAGCAGCTCGACAACCCCAAACACTGAAGCTTTCTTT.

The chain is built from TRBV3-1 (or the pseudogene TRBV3-2) and TRBJ2-1; D uncertain. V lost 2 bases and J lost 5, with 13 bases in between. This CDR3 comprises 15 residues. Germline CDR1 and CDR2: LGHDT and YNNKEL (reference sequence). In DNA form, the CDR3 reads TGTGCCAGCAGCCAATCTGCAGCTTACCACAATGAGCAGTTCTTC. It yields the protein CASSQSAAYHNEQFF.

The V gene is TRBV19, the J gene TRBJ2-7, with D possibly TRBD1 on 5 matching bases. Looked up from germline, CDR1 is LNHDA and CDR2 is SQIVND (reference sequence). The CDR3 spans 15 residues. The ends were cut back, 9 bases at V and 1 base at J, with 19 bases in the middle. The CDR3 DNA reads as TGTGCCAGCCGCCCCCAGGGTATAGAATCCTACGAGCAGTACTTC. Its protein product is CASRPQGIESYEQYF. Using reference TRBV19 and TRBJ2-7 for the parts outside the CDR3, the full variable domain is DGGITQSPKYLFRKEGQNVTLSCEQNLNHDAMYWYRQDPGQGLRLIYYSQIVNDFQKGDIAEGYSVSREKKESFPLTVTSAQKNPTAFYLCASRPQGIESYEQYFGPGTRLTVT.

The chain links TRBV28 to TRBJ2-3; D may correspond to TRBD1 or TRBD2 (6 bases each). Trimming left V 2 bases short and J 0 bases short, with 21 bases between. The CDR3 contains 19 residues. The germline CDR1 and CDR2 sequences are MDHEN and SYDVKM. In nucleotides, the CDR3 is TGTGCCAGCAGTTTACTAACGGGGGCGACGGGCGGAAGCACAGATACGCAGTATTTT. Protein product: CASSLLTGATGGSTDTQYF.

V usage is TRBV14 and J usage is TRBJ2-7; 7 nucleotides align to TRBD1. Germline CDR1 is SGHDN and CDR2 is FVKESK. V dropped 4 bases and J dropped 5; count of bases not matched to a gene: 11. The CDR3 consists of 15 residues. The CDR3 DNA reads as TGTGCCAGCAGCCTCCGGTCAGGGGGTTACGACGAGCAGTACTTC. Encoded protein: CASSLRSGGYDEQYF.

V is TRBV14 and J is TRBJ2-3; 7 nucleotides line up with TRBD2. The V and J ends lost 4 bases and 6 bases, in that order; junction bases with no gene match: 7. This CDR3 comprises 14 residues. Germline CDR1 and CDR2: SGHDN and FVKESK. CDR3 DNA sequence: TGTGCCAGCAGCCTGCCGGGAGGATGGGATACGCAGTATTTT. Residues: CASSLPGGWDTQYF.

The chain recombines TRBV27 with TRBJ2-2; D is uncertain. The CDR3 consists of 16 residues. Germline V gene sequence: CDR1 MNHEY, CDR2 SMNVEV (reference sequence). V gave up 2 bases and J gave up 0 bases, with 10 bases separating them. The DNA of the CDR3 is TGTGCCAGCAGTTTAAGCCCGTATCCGAACACCGGGGAGCTGTTTTTT. It codes for CASSLSPYPNTGELFF.

V and J are TRBV5-1 and TRBJ2-5; the D gene is possibly TRBD2 (6 bases). The CDR3 runs 12 residues. The germline gives CDR1 SGHRS, CDR2 YFSETQ. The V and J ends lost 5 bases and 5 bases respectively, with 10 bases between them. CDR3 residues: CASREGMETQYF. As DNA, the CDR3 is TGCGCCAGCAGGGAGGGCATGGAGACCCAGTACTTC.

CDR3 nucleotide sequence: TGTGCCAGCAGCCTACAGGGTGACTCACCCCTCCACTTT. This codes for CASSLQGDSPLHF. V gene TRBV12-3 or TRBV12-4 combines with J gene TRBJ1-6; tentatively, D is TRBD1 (6 bases). V shed 6 bases and J shed 10 bases, with 13 bases lying between them. The CDR3 is 13 amino acids.